This section outlines one TCR beta chain sequence together with its context. RNA transcripts gave rise to amplified TCR beta CDR3 regions. Researchers ran a first-round RT-PCR on the TCR CDR3 using the HTBI primer set. TCRdb reprocessed the multiplex PCR reads with MiXCR, giving one entry per CDR3 protein. This table has about 700,000 distinct CDR3 sequences, roughly 46% appearing once. The data are from a study of T cells in Graves' hyperthyroidism and ophthalmopathy. CDR3 length: 15 residues. V trimming: 5 bases; J trimming: 7 bases; junction bases outside the gene matches: 9. Germline V gene data show CDR1 as LNHDA and CDR2 as SQIVND (reference sequence).

The clonotype was recovered from an adult man with Graves' disease, either hyperthyroidism or ophthalmopathy (not recorded which). What was sequenced was peripheral blood or thyroid tissue (not recorded which). This chain connects TRBV19 to TRBJ2-7, with 12 positions matching TRBD2. CDR3 DNA: TGTGCCAGTAGTGTCGGACTAGCGGGAAGGGAGGAGCAGTACTTC. Its protein product is CASSVGLAGREEQYF.